The text below deals with one T cell receptor (beta chain). Its antigen is currently unknown. The sample belongs to a study of tumor-infiltrating lymphocytes in primary liver carcinoma. About the study: The patients presented with primary liver carcinoma, which was managed through surgical resection.

Points from the study as a whole: Tumor-adjacent and tumor-blood pairs shared less of their repertoires than tumor region pairs shared.

V was pared by 6 bases and J by 8 bases, with 16 bases between. CDR1 is MNHNY, CDR2 SVGAGI, per germline (reference sequence). The CDR3 spans 13 residues. Reverse transcription of about 0.5 ug total RNA with a constant-region primer produced TCR beta cDNA. Libraries for TCR beta were built through three nested multiplex PCR rounds, which together made up a slightly modified ARM-PCR procedure. The first two PCR rounds used TRBV1-TRBV30 primers with a Cbeta primer, approximately 10 cycles each. TCRdb called the multiplex PCR reads again in MiXCR, with one record for every CDR3 protein. The table lists about 350,000 distinct CDR3 sequences, 65% of them singletons. The authors took blood RNA from unsorted whole blood and also extracted germline DNA.

The sequencing input was peripheral blood. This rearrangement joins TRBV6-6 to TRBJ1-2; no clear D. The TCR comes from a man aged 40-49 years with primary liver carcinoma and hepatitis B virus infection. CDR3 nucleotides: TGTGCCAGCAGCGATAGGGATAAATACGGCTACACCTTC. Amino acids: CASSDRDKYGYTF.